Below are 6 T cell receptor beta chains sequenced from a single sample in a study of response to subunit inactivated influenza vaccine. MiXCR was run by TCRdb on the RT-PCR reads, yielding one entry per CDR3 protein. In the table there are more than 700,000 distinct CDR3 sequences, approximately 22% of which are singletons. The material sequenced was PBMCs from blood, taken around 5 days after vaccination. The receptors were sampled from a man aged 45 to 65 who received an inactivated influenza vaccine.

A word on this clonotype: Germline is not matched at one junction end, which may reflect a read error. The rearrangement links TRBV6-1 to TRBJ1-1; TRBD1 matches at 9 bases. Germline CDR1 reads MNHNS; CDR2 reads SASEGT. This CDR3 has 13 amino acids. The CDR3 sequence is CANGQGLKTEAFF. The CDR3 DNA is TGTGCCAACGGACAGGGGTTGAAAACTGAAGCTTTCTTT.

The rearrangement uses TRBV2 and TRBJ2-1; 12 nucleotides line up with TRBD2. The CDR3 is 16 residues long. Trimming removed 7 bases from V and 4 bases from J; junction bases left unmatched: 8. The germline V gene encodes CDR1 SNHLY and CDR2 FYNNEI. CDR3 amino acids: CASTLAGGNLYNEQFF. DNA of the CDR3: TGTGCCAGCACACTAGCGGGGGGCAATCTTTACAATGAGCAGTTCTTC.

The chain combines TRBV5-8 with TRBJ1-5; a weak D match, TRBD1 (5 bases). Per the germline V gene, CDR1 is SGHTS and CDR2 is YDEGEE. Trimming shortened V by 10 bases and J by 4 bases, and 21 bases separated the two germline ends. The CDR3 has 15 residues. The CDR3 sequence: CAGRDRDFSNQPQHF. CDR3 sequence (DNA): TGTGCCGGCCGGGACCGGGATTTTTCGAATCAGCCCCAGCATTTT.

This clonotype was observed at least ten times. The rearrangement joins TRBV9 to TRBJ2-3; D not certain. In germline, CDR1 is SGDLS, CDR2 YYNGEE. CDR3 length: 14 amino acids. V was cut by 4 bases and J by 3 bases, with 12 bases left in between. In DNA, the CDR3 is TGTGCCAGCAGCCCCGTGGGTGGGACAGATACGCAGTATTTT. Its translation: CASSPVGGTDTQYF.

This clonotype was seen more than once but under ten times. This chain links TRBV20-1 with TRBJ2-5, with TRBD2 identical over 9 bases. Germline values: CDR1 DFQATT, CDR2 SNEGSKA (reference sequence). Trimming cost V 5 bases and J 7 bases; bases outside gene matches: 5. The CDR3 spans 12 residues. CDR3 DNA: TGCAGTGCTGGGACTAGCCACGCGACCCAGTACTTC. This sequence encodes CSAGTSHATQYF.

The chain uses TRBV19 and TRBJ2-1; 8 bases align to TRBD1. The germline CDR1 and CDR2 sequences are LNHDA and SQIVND (reference sequence). The CDR3 is made up of 15 amino acids. V shed 1 base and J 5 bases; nucleotides not matched to a gene: 4. CDR3 nucleotides: TGTGCCAGTAGTATAGGGACAGGGAGGCACAATGAGCAGTTCTTC. It codes for CASSIGTGRHNEQFF.